The 5 T cell receptor beta chains presented below share a single source sample, sequenced in a study of blood T cell repertoires in COVID-19. Using immunoSEQ multiplex PCR, the repertoire was profiled, and TCRdb retains in-frame clones only, with some absent. Among over 150,000 clones listed, less than 95% were seen once. Sequencing input: peripheral blood. All receptors come from a man aged 50-59 years with acute or convalescent COVID-19.

The rearrangement uses TRBV6-5 and TRBJ2-7; 11 bases fit TRBD1. Per the germline V gene, CDR1 is MNHEY and CDR2 is SVGAGI. The length of the CDR3 is 13 residues. The V gene end was trimmed by 10 bases and the J gene end by 4 bases; junction bases not matched to a gene: 6. CDR3 amino acids: CAIRGQGGYEQYF. CDR3 coding DNA: TGTGCCATAAGGGGACAGGGGGGGTACGAGCAGTACTTC.

The chain uses TRBV18 and TRBJ2-1; D call uncertain. Trimming stripped 3 bases from V and 1 base from J, with 10 bases between. This CDR3 comprises 15 residues. Germline V gene sequence: CDR1 KGHSH, CDR2 LQKENI. CDR3: CASSPRGFSYNEQFF. The CDR3 DNA reads TGTGCCAGCTCACCCCGCGGCTTTTCCTACAATGAGCAGTTCTTC.

The genes are TRBV10-3 and TRBJ2-3; D remains ambiguous. This CDR3 spans 13 amino acids. Trimming shortened V by 0 bases and J by 6 bases, and 7 bases separated the two germline ends. Germline V CDR1 and CDR2: ENHRY, SYGVKD. The CDR3 DNA is TGTGCCATCAGTGAGTCGAGTTCCGATACGCAGTATTTT. Translating it yields CAISESSSDTQYF.

In DNA, the CDR3 is TGTGCCAGCAGTCCGAACAGGGGGGCTAATGAAAAACTGTTTTTT. This encodes CASSPNRGANEKLFF. The chain recombines TRBV28 with TRBJ1-4, with 8 bases aligning to TRBD1. After removal of 5 bases from V and 3 bases from J, the junction contained 5 bases not matched to a gene. This CDR3 contains 15 residues. CDR1 is MDHEN, CDR2 SYDVKM, per germline.

The genes are TRBV6-5 and TRBJ2-5; D is undetermined. V was cut by 5 bases and J by 1 base, with 11 bases left in between. Germline V gene sequence: CDR1 MNHEY, CDR2 SVGAGI. This CDR3 comprises 14 residues. The CDR3 here is CASSNPRTQETQYF. The DNA for the CDR3 is TGTGCCAGCAGTAACCCGCGCACCCAAGAGACCCAGTACTTC.